This TCR beta chain comes out of a study of cytomegalovirus exposure and HLA in healthy donors. General observations from the study: A link between a missense DCLRE1C variant and TCR beta V- and J-gene trimming emerged from a later analysis. Researchers reportedly found TCR beta sequences accurately predicted most subjects' HLA-A and HLA-B alleles.

Trimming took 0 bases from V and 5 from J; bases not matched to a gene: 9. Germline V CDR1 and CDR2: SNHLY, FYNNEI. The CDR3 contains 16 residues. This clone came up a few times. Its cognate antigen is unknown. The PCR employed 60 Vbeta primers together with 13 Jbeta primers. Some clones are missing from TCRdb's copy, which holds only in-frame ones; the method was immunoSEQ multiplex PCR. The sample includes about 83,000 clones, around 76% of them seen just once. Sequencing was performed on PBMCs. The sequence was obtained from a young man in good health and CMV-seropositive. The chain links TRBV2 to TRBJ2-7, with 8 bases aligning to TRBD1. CDR3: CASSEARTGPEDEQYF. In DNA form, the CDR3 reads TGTGCCAGCAGTGAAGCACGGACAGGGCCTGAGGACGAGCAGTACTTC.